This TCR beta chain was captured in a study of T cells in Graves' hyperthyroidism and ophthalmopathy. Overall study findings and caveats: Among clonotypes expanded in thyroid above 0.001, most were also found in blood.

About this clonotype itself: What it binds is unknown. At one end, the junction sequence differs from germline, possibly due to a read error.

Amplification yielded TCR beta CDR3 regions, with RNA transcripts as the source. Using the HTBI primer set, a first-round RT-PCR was run on the TCR CDR3. TCRdb reprocessed the multiplex PCR reads via MiXCR and lists one record per CDR3 protein. Here the sample spans about 560,000 distinct CDR3 sequences, over 15% being singletons. The CDR3 has 15 amino acids. Looked up from germline, CDR1 is SGHTA and CDR2 is FQGNSA. The sequence was collected from a young woman with Graves' hyperthyroidism. This chain uses TRBV7-2 with TRBJ2-7; D not certain. Source material: blood. The CDR3 here is CARSLERQAPYEQYF. Here the CDR3 DNA reads TGTGCCCGCAGCTTAGAAAGGCAGGCCCCCTACGAGCAGTACTTC.